The T cell receptor (beta chain) under discussion was sequenced for a study of immune heterogeneity within non-small cell lung tumors (dated by TCRdb to the late 2010s). As for the study more broadly: By histology, the tumors were a few squamous cell carcinomas, nine to eleven non-squamous carcinomas and 1 tumor not otherwise specified. To look at intratumoral immune heterogeneity, the study ran whole-exome sequencing, RNA-seq and TCR beta repertoire sequencing on several spatially distinct regions taken from every NSCLC tumor. TCR repertoire analysis included approximately 52 tumor loci from around 16 patients, whereas transcriptome data included only about 48 loci from around eleven patients. For mutant peptides 8 to 11 amino acids long, netMHCpan-3.0 predicted neoantigen binding to the HLA alleles of each patient.

The paper as a whole reports these results and caveats: Within a given patient, the same dominant CDR3B clonotypes showed up repeatedly across loci, although different tumor locations also carried unique high-frequency clones. A statistically significant but moderate positive correlation (R roughly 0.31) was observed between local T-cell repertoire clonality and local tumor mutational burden. High-frequency TCR beta clonotypes were found to be largely distinct between individual patients.

Concerning this clonotype: Its antigen remains unidentified. Qualities for individual bases were not recorded, and no much larger clone is one base off.

Including the terminal cysteine and phenylalanine, the CDR3 comprises 14 residues. This entry keeps only the CDR3 DNA: 42 bases, framed from base 1. At the junction V is shortened by 8 bases and J by 7 bases, with 18 bases in between. CDR1 and CDR2, per the germline V gene, are MNHNS and SASEGT. Genomic DNA extracted from bulk tumor tissue served as TCR template, with roughly 600 ng gDNA amplified per sample. During surgery, multiple biopsies were taken from each primary tumor and placed as far apart as possible within the tumor mass. The study cohort was described as untreated and was composed of newly diagnosed NSCLC cases undergoing curative surgery. The donor group was made up of roughly 15 newly diagnosed non-small cell lung cancer patients undergoing surgery with curative intent. Two independent pathologists examined the resected tumor masses. Only high-quality DNA and RNA samples were carried forward to sequencing.

The TCR beta CDR3 region was amplified with a multiplex PCR system whose first round ran for roughly 11 cycles using 32 V-gene forward primers and 13 J-gene reverse primers. The first PCR round used a QIAGEN Multiplex PCR Kit, and the primer sequences were filed in Chinese patent CN105087789A. A second PCR round added Illumina universal primers using the Phusion High-Fidelity PCR Kit. Sequencing of the TCR libraries was done on the Illumina HiSeq X Ten platform in paired-end mode with a 151 bp read length. Turning to the authors' computational methods: Reads without multiplex PCR primers were removed using Cutadapt, read pairs were merged using PEAR, and CDR3 regions were called using MiXCR with default settings. Shannon entropy measured repertoire diversity, and clonality was calculated as one minus the Shannon entropy divided by the ln of the count of productive unique sequences. Clonotypes present at frequencies of at least 0.5% were defined as dominant or high-frequency T-cell clones. TCRdb's own reprocessing of the public reads used fastp at Q25 and MiXCR and kept productive beta chains. CDR3 protein duplicates are merged, each entry listing the most common genes and DNA. The V and J calls reflect TCRdb's pipeline rather than the authors' work. In all, the sample holds around 29,000 distinct CDR3 sequences, and around 28% of those were seen once. Approximately 4.2% of the sample lies in the top ten.

Material: lung tumor tissue. The chain is encoded by TRBV6-1 joined to TRBJ2-1, with TRBD2 tentatively as D gene (7 bases match). This receptor was taken from a man aged 40-55 years with non-small cell lung cancer. CDR3 reads: CASSRGPSSNEQFF. The sequenced DNA is TGTGCCAGCTCGCGGGGGCCTAGCTCTAATGAGCAGTTCTTC.